This record concerns one T cell receptor beta chain sequence. This sample was included in a study of cytomegalovirus exposure and HLA in healthy donors. With 4 bases removed from V and 0 bases from J, the gap between germline ends came to 7 bases. From germline, CDR1 is GTSNPN and CDR2 SVGIG (reference sequence). The CDR3 is made up of 14 amino acids. Repertoires were generated with immunoSEQ multiplex PCR, while TCRdb's copy carries only in-frame clones and drops some. This sample yields about 170,000 clones, of which 70% to 90% are seen a single time; 4.5% to 7% belongs to the top ten. This chain connects TRBV30 to TRBJ2-6; D ambiguous. The sequenced material came from PBMCs. This receptor was taken from a woman in her 30s in good health and CMV-seronegative. CDR3 region: CAWTAVSGANVLTF. As DNA, the CDR3 is TGTGCCTGGACGGCGGTCTCTGGGGCCAACGTCCTGACTTTC.